This T cell receptor (beta chain) was profiled in a study of shared clonotypes between healthy human individuals (dated by TCRdb to between 2020 and 2021). Concerning the study at large: The cohort included three men and two women between 18 and 49 years of age. For each donor, CD4 naive and CD4 memory were each run on three plates, CD8 naive on two plates, and CD8 memory on one plate. To estimate repertoire size and how much clonotype sharing occurs between individuals, the study deeply sequenced the blood TCR repertoires of about five healthy adults. Libraries were prepared and TCR repertoires were sequenced by different laboratories using diverse techniques, in order to increase sequencing depth and limit assay-specific biases. Per donor, leukapheresis produced somewhere between about 0.94 and 9.5 billion PBMCs. General conclusions and limits of the study: The genetic and exposure-history diversity represented was limited by the small number of donors. Higher generation probabilities were observed for clonotypes shared by all four sorted-subset donors than for non-shared clonotypes. Based on pairwise subsampling, the degree of clonotype sharing among donors was expected to be affected by sequencing depth. Sampling was limited to blood, and TCR repertoires in tissue likely differ from TCR repertoires in blood. Even with the large sequencing depth, rarefaction of the sorted-subset datasets indicated that sequencing was incomplete. About 4.5% of naive CD4, roughly 3.6% of naive CD8, roughly 2.5% of memory CD4, and 0.4% of memory CD8 clonotypes were shared across four donors. Naive subsets generally had larger estimated clonotype richness than memory subsets.

Donors were healthy HIV-negative adults with no recently reported acute infections or vaccinations. All donors were Caucasian adults living in Nashville, Tennessee, USA. Magnetic negative selection was used to enrich CD4+ T cells, after which naive cells were positively selected on CD45RA and the negative fraction became the memory subset. After blood collection by leukapheresis, PBMCs were isolated using Ficoll-Histopaque density gradient centrifugation and then cryopreserved in the vapor phase of liquid nitrogen. Analytical flow cytometry was used to check the purity and quantity of every magnetically sorted T cell population. Each sorted fraction had its genomic DNA isolated and then quantified by UV absorbance on a Nanodrop 2000c. TCR CDR3 regions were amplified from genomic DNA by multiplex PCR using the deep immunoSEQ assay. Genomic DNA extracted from each cell subset was distributed evenly over all wells of several immunoSEQ 96-well plates, and each plate served as one replicate. Each replicate PCR for sorted subsets received 150 to 250 ng genomic DNA, equal to roughly 30,000 T cell genomes. Purified libraries were measured with a Qubit 3.0 fluorometer, size-checked on a Bioanalyzer 2100, and measured again with the KAPA Library Quantification kit. A separate single-read 150-cycle Illumina NextSeq 550 flow cell was used to sequence each immunoSEQ 96-well plate. The original pipeline was this. Because the immunoSEQ output held only junctional sequences and lacked quality scores, the filtering could not match the filtering applied to full-length reads. To assign V/J genes and CDR3, sequences were annotated against IMGT germline references using PyIR, a Python wrapper for IgBLAST v1.9. Reads with weak V/J assignments (E-value above 1e-6), missing CDR3, stop codons, out-of-frame junctions, or ambiguous translated residues were removed. V3J clonotypes were defined as sequences sharing an identical inferred V gene, J gene, and CDR3 amino acid sequence. To compute the percentage overlap between repertoires, the number of shared unique clonotypes was divided by the size of the smaller repertoire. Repertoire richness was assessed with RTK rarefaction, the Chao1 estimator, and Recon v2.1 estimates of unobserved clonotypes. Generation probabilities for all TCRbeta clonotypes obtained by the gDNA method from a handful of donors were computed using OLGA. TCRdb holds this immuneACCESS table with in-frame rearrangements only. Some clones are missing; in checked studies, unresolved V genes explain under half, and the rest has no known cause. Clone size and V and J calls were adopted from that table, with D and trimming inferred from the DNA. Across this sample there are more than 900,000 clones, with around 78% seen only once. The leading ten clones occupy roughly 0.62% of the sample.

This clone was picked up one time. No cognate antigen has been identified for it. No much larger clone exists at a distance of one base, and base qualities are not known. The germline V gene (reference sequence) specifies LNHDA as CDR1 and SQIVND as CDR2. The CDR3 runs 16 residues from the cysteine to the phenylalanine. The kept DNA is CDR3 alone, 48 bases in frame from the first base. Trimming costs V 3 bases and J 1 base, and their ends lie 13 bases apart. The rearrangement combines TRBV19 with TRBJ1-5; possibly the D gene is TRBD1, per 5 matching bases. Sequencing input: memory CD4+ T cells from PBMCs. The cell subset or site tag for this specimen amounts to: CD45RA-negative fraction. The origin of this receptor is a young man in good health. Some clones in this sample may be carry-over from other donors' samples. The DNA reads TGTGCCAGTAGTATTGGGTTCCGGGGGAGCAATCAGCCCCAGCATTTT. This sequence encodes CASSIGFRGSNQPQHF.